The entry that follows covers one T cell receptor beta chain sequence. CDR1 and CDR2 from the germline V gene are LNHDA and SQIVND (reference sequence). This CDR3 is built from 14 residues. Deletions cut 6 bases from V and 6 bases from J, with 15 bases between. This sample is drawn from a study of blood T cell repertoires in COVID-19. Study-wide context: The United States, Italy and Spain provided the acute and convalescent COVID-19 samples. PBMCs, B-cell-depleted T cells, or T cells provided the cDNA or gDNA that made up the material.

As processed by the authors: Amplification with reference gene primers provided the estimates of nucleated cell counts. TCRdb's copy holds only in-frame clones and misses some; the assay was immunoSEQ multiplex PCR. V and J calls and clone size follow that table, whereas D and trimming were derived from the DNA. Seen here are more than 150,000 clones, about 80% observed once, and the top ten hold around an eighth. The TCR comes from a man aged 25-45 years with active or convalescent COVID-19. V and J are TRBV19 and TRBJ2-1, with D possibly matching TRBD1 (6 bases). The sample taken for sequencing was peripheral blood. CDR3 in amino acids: CASSRTGTFNEQFF. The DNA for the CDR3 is TGTGCCAGTAGCCGTACAGGGACATTCAATGAGCAGTTCTTC.